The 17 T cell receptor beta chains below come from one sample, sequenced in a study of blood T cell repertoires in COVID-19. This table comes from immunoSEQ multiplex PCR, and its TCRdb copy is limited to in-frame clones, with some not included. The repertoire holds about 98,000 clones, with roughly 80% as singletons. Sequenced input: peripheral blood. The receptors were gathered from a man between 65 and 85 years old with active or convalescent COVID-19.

The CDR3 sequence: CASRTVDRGGEKLFF. In DNA form, the CDR3 reads TGTGCCAGCCGCACCGTCGACAGGGGAGGTGAAAAACTGTTTTTT. The rearrangement uses TRBV6-6 and TRBJ1-4; 8 positions agree with TRBD1. The CDR3 runs 15 residues. CDR1 and CDR2 (germline): MNHNY, SVGAGI (reference sequence). Trimming removed 8 bases from V and 7 bases from J; junction bases left unmatched: 12.

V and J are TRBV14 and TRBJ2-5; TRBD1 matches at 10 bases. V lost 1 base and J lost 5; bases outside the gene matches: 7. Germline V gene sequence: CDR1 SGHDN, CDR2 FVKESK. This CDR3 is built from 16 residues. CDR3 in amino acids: CASSQGAGTGVETQYF. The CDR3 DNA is TGTGCCAGCAGCCAAGGGGCCGGGACAGGGGTGGAGACCCAGTACTTC.

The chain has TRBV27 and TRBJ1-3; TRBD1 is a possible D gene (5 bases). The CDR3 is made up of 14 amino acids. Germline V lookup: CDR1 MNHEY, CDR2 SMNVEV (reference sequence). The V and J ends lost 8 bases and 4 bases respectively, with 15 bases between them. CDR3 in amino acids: CASRPPGVGNTIYF. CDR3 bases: TGTGCCAGCCGCCCCCCGGGGGTAGGAAACACCATATATTTT.

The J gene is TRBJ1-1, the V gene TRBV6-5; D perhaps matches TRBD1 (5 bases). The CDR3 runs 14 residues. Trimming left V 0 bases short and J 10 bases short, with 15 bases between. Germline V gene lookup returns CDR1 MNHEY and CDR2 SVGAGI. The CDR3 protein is CASSYSGTGRLAFF. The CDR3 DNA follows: TGTGCCAGCAGTTACTCGGGAACAGGCAGGTTAGCTTTCTTT.

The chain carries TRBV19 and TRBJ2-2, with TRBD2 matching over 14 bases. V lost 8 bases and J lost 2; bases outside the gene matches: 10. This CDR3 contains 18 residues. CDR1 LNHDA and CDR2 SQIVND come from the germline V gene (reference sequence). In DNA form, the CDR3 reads TGTGCCAGTGCTATCGGGACTAGCGGGGGTTCTAACACCGGGGAGCTGTTTTTT. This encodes CASAIGTSGGSNTGELFF. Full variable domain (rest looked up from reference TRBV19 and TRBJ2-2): DGGITQSPKYLFRKEGQNVTLSCEQNLNHDAMYWYRQDPGQGLRLIYYSQIVNDFQKGDIAEGYSVSREKKESFPLTVTSAQKNPTAFYLCASAIGTSGGSNTGELFFGEGSRLTVL.

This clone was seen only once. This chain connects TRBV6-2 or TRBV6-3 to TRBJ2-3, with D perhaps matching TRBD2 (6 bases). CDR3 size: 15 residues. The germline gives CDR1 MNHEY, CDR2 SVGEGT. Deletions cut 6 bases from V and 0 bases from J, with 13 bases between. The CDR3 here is CASSWGGESTDTQYF. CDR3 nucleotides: TGTGCCAGCAGCTGGGGCGGGGAGAGCACAGATACGCAGTATTTT.

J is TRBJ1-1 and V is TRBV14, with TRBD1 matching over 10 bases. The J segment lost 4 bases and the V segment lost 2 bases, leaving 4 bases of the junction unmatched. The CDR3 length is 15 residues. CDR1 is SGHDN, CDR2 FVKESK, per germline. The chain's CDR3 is CASSQTRTGGTEAFF. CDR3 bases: TGTGCCAGCAGCCAAACCCGGACAGGGGGCACTGAAGCTTTCTTT.

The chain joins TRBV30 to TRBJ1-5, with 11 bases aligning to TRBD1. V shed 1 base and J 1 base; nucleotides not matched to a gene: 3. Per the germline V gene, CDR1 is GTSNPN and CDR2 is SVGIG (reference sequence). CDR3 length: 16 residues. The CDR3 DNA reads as TGTGCCTGGAGTGGGGGGACAGGGGGGAGCAATCAGCCCCAGCATTTT. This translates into CAWSGGTGGSNQPQHF. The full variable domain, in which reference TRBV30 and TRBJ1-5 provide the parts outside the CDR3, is SQTIHQWPATLVQPVGSPLSLECTVEGTSNPNLYWYRQAAGRGLQLLFYSVGIGQISSEVPQNLSASRPQDRQFILSSKKLLLSDSGFYLCAWSGGTGGSNQPQHFGDGTRLSIL.

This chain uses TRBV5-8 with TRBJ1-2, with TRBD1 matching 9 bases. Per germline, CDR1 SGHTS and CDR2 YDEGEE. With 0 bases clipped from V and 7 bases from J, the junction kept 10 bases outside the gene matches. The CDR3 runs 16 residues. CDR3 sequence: CASSLGPGTGSFGYTF. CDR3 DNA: TGTGCCAGCAGCTTGGGGCCCGGGACAGGGTCTTTTGGCTACACCTTC. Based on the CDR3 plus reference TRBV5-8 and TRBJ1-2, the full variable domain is EAGVTQSPTHLIKTRGQQATLRCSPISGHTSVYWYQQALGLGLQFLLWYDEGEERNRGNFPPRFSGRQFPNYSSELNVNALELEDSALYLCASSLGPGTGSFGYTFGSGTRLTVV.

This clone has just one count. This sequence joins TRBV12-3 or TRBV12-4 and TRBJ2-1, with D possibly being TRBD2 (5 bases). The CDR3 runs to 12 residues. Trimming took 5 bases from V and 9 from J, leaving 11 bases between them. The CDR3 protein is CASSPLASEQFF. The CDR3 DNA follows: TGTGCCAGCAGTCCCCTAGCCTCTGAGCAGTTCTTC.

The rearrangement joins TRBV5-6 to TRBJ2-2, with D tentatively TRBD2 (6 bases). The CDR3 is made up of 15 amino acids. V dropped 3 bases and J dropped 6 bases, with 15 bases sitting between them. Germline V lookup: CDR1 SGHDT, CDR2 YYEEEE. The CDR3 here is CASSSGVPRPGELFF. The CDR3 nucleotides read TGTGCCAGCAGCTCGGGGGTGCCCCGCCCCGGGGAGCTGTTTTTT.

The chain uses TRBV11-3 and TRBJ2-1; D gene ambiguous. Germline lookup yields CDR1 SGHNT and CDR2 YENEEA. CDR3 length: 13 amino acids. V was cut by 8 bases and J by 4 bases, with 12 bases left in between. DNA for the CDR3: TGTGCCAGCCACCTTCGCGGTTACAATGAGCAGTTCTTC. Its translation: CASHLRGYNEQFF.

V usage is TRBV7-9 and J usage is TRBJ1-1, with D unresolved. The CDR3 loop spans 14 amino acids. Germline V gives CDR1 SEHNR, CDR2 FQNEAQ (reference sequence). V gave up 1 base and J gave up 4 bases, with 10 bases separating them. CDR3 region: CASSLGAFSTEAFF. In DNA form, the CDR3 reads TGTGCCAGCAGCTTAGGTGCGTTTTCCACTGAAGCTTTCTTT.

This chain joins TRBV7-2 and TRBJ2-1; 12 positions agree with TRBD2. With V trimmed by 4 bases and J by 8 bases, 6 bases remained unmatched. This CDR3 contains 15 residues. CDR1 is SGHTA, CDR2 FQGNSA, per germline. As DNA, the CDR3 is TGTGCCAGCAGCTCACTAGCGGGGGGCCGGGATGAGCAGTTCTTC. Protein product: CASSSLAGGRDEQFF.

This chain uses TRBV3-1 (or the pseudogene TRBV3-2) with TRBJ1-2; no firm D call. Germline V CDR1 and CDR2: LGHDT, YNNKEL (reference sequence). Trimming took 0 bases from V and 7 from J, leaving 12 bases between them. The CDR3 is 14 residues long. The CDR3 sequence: CASSQDARFGGYTF. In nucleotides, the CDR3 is TGTGCCAGCAGCCAAGATGCCCGTTTCGGTGGCTACACCTTC.

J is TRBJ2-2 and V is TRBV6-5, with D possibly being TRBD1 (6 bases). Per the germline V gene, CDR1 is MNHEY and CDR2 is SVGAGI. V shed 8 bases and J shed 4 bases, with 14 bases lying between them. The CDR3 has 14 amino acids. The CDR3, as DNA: TGTGCCAGCCGATCTGGGACACTCACCGGGGAGCTGTTTTTT. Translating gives CASRSGTLTGELFF.

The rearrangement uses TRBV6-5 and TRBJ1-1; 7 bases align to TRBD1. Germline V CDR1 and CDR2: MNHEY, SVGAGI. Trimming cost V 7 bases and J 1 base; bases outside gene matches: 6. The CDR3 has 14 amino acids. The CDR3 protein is CASTRQGRNTEAFF. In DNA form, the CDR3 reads TGTGCCAGCACAAGACAGGGTAGGAACACTGAAGCTTTCTTT.